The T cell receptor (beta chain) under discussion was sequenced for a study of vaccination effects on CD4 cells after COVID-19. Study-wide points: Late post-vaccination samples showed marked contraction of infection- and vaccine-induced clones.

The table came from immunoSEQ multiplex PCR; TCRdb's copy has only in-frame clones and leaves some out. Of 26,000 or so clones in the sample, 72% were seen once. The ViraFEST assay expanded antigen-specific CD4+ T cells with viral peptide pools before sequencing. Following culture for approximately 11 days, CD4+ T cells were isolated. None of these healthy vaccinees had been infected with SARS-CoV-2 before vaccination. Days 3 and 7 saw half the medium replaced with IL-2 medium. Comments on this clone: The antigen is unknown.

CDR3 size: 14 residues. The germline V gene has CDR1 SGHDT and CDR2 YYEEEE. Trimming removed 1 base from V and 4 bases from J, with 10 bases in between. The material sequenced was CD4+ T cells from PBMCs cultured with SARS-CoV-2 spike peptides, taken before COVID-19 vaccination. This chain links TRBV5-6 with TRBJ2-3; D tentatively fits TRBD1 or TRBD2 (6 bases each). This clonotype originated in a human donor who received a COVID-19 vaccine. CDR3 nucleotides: TGTGCCAGCAGCTTGTATAGGGGGGCAGATACGCAGTATTTT. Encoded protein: CASSLYRGADTQYF.